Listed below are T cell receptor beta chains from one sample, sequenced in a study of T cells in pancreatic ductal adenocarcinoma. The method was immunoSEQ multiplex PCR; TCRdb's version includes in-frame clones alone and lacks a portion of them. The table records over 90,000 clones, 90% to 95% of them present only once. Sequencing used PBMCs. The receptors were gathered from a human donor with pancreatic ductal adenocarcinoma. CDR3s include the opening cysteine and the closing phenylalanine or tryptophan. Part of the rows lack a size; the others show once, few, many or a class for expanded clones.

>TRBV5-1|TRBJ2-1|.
CASSSPDRGYNEQFF
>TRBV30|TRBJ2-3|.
CACNLAGGTDTQYF
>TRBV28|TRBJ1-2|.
CASSPELVRYTF
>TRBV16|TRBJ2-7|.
CASSHEDYEQYF
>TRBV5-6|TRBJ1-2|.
CASSLGAYGYTF
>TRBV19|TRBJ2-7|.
CASSSSSGSYEQYF
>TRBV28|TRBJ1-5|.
CASSPPQAGRQPQHF
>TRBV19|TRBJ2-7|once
CASSIAQGYEQYF
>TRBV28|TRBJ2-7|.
CASSLQAEDYEQYF
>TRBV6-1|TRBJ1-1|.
CASVKMGGSNTEAFF
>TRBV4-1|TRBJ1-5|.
CASSHGTGGSNQPQHF
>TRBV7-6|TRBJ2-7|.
CASSLEDKIYEQYF
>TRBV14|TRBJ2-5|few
CASSPRDIGTQYF
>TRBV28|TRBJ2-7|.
CASTESGRSYEQYF
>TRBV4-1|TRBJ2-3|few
CASSQEPPFGQGWADTQYF
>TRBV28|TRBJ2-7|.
CASSPTGQGTVEQYF
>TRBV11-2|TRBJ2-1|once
CASSSPPLAGNEQFF
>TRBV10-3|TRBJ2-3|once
CAISVGQGRTDTQYF
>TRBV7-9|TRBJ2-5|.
CANEPLAGGDRETQYF
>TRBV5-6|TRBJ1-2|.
CASSLGTAAGYGYTF
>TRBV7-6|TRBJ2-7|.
CASSLAPQGNEQYF
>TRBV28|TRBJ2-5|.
CASSLYSTGGPQETQYF
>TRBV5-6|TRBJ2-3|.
CASRPSGSVDTQYF
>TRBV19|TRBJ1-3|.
CASTQAPRSGNTIYF
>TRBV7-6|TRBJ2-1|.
CASSLRDRANEQFF
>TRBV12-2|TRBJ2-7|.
CAPPGTAQREQYF
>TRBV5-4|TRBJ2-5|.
CASSLALETQYF
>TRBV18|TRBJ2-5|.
CASSHSTGLPRETQYF
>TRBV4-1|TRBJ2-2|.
CASSQGTANTGELFF
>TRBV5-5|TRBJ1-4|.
CASSPSRTNEKLFF
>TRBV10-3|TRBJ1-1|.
CAISESGAENTEAFF
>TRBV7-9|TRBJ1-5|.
CASSLDRADQPQHF
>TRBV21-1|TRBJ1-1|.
CASSKLRQAAFF
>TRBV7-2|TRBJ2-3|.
CASKGGFTDTQYF
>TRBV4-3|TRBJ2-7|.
CASSRVAGVGSYEQYF
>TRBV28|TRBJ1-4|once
CASSPQGWGSTNEKLFF
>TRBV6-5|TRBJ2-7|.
CASSYTGTSREQYF
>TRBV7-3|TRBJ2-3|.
CASSPGSSTDTQYF
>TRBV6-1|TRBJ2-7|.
CASSRNGPGAYEQYF
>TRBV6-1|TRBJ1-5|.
CASGEGNSNQPQHF
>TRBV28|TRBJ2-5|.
CASSYRAGGYEETQYF
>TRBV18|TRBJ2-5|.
CASSPGTGLETQYF
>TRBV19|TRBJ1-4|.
CASSNYGGKLFF
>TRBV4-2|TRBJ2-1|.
CASREIGGEGNEQFF
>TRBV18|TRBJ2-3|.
CASSSQRVAGITDTQYF
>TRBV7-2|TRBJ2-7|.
CASSLGLSGRGVINF
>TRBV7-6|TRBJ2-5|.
CANSGQETQYF
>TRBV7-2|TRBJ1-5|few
CASSLGGGTAYQPQHF
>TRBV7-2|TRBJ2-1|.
CASSRDSPEQFF
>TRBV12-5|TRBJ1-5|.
CASGSGSLWPQHF